A selection of T cell receptor beta chains follows, all from one sample in a study of blood T cell repertoires in COVID-19. Measured with immunoSEQ multiplex PCR; TCRdb has only the in-frame clones, and not every one. The sample includes around 70,000 clones, 75% to 90% seen only once; the top ten take around 13%. What was sequenced was peripheral blood. Receptors originate from a man aged 45-65 years with COVID-19, enrolled during active disease. CDR3s include the opening cysteine and the closing phenylalanine or tryptophan. D genes are given only for firm matches. Where a row states a size, it is once, few, many or the class of an expanded clone; other rows omit it.

j_call d_call v_call clone_size cdr3_aa cdr3_nt
TRBJ1-6 - TRBV6-5 - CASSYFPGTYNSPLHF TGTGCCAGCAGTTACTTCCCAGGAACCTATAATTCACCCCTCCACTTT
TRBJ2-7 - TRBV4-3 - CASSQDWDNYEQYF TGCGCCAGCAGCCAAGATTGGGACAACTACGAGCAGTACTTC
TRBJ2-7 - TRBV19 - CASRTTGSYEQYF TGTGCCAGTAGGACAACGGGGTCTTACGAGCAGTACTTC
TRBJ2-3 - TRBV5-6 - CASSLELTPRDTQYF TGTGCCAGCAGCTTGGAACTTACCCCGCGGGATACGCAGTATTTT
TRBJ2-1 TRBD2 TRBV4-2 - CASSPLADSYNEQFF TGTGCCAGCAGCCCACTAGCGGATTCGTACAATGAGCAGTTCTTC
TRBJ1-3 - TRBV4-1 - CASSQESASYSGNTIYF TGCGCCAGCAGCCAAGAAAGTGCCAGTTACTCTGGAAACACCATATATTTT
TRBJ1-1 - TRBV28 once CATINRGTEAFF TGTGCCACCATTAATCGGGGGACTGAAGCTTTCTTT
TRBJ2-3 - TRBV6-4 - CASSAIAGSTDTQYF TGTGCCAGCAGTGCGATCGCGGGCAGCACAGATACGCAGTATTTT
TRBJ2-6 TRBD1 TRBV25-1 - CASSGRGSGANVLTF TGTGCCAGCAGTGGCAGGGGGTCAGGGGCCAACGTCCTGACTTTC
TRBJ2-3 TRBD1 TRBV2 once CATLGQLTDTQYF TGTGCCACCCTGGGACAGCTCACAGATACGCAGTATTTT